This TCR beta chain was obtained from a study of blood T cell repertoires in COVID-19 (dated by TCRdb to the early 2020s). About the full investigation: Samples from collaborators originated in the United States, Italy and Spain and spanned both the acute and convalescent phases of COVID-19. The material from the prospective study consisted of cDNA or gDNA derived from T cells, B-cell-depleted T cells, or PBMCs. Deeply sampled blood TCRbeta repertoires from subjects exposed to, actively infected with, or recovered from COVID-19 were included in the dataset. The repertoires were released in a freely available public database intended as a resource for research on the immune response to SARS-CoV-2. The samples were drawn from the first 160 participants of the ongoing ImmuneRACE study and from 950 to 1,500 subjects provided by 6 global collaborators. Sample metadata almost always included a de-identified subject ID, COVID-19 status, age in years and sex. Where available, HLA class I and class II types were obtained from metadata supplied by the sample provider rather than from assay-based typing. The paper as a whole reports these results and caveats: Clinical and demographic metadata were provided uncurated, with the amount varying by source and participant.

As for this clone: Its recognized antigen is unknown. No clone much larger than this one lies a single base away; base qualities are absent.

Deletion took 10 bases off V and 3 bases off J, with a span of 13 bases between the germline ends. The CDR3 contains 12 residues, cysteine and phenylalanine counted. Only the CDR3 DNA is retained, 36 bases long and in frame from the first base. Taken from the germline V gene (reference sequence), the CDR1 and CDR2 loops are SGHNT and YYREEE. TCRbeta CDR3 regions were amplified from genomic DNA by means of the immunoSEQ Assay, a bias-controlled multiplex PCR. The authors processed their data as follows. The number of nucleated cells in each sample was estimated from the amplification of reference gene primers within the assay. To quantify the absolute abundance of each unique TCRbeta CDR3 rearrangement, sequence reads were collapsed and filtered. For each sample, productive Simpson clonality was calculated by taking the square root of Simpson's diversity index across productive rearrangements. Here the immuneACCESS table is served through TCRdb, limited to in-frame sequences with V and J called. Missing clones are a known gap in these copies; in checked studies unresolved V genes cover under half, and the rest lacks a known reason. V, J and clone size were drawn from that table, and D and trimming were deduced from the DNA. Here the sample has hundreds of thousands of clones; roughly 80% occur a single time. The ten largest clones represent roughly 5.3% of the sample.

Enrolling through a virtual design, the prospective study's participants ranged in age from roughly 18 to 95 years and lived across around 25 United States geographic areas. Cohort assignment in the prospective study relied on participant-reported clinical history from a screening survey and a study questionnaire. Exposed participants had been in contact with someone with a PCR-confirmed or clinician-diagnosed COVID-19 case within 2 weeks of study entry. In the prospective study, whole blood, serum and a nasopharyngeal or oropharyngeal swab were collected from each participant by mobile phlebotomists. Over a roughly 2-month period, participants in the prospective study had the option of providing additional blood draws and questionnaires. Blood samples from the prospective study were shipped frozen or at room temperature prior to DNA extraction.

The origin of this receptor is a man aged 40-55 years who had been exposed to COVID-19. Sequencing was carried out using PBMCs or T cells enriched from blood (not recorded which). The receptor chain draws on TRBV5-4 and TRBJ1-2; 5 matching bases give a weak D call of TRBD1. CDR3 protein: CASRGTDYGYTF. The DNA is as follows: TGTGCCTCCCGGGGGACGGACTATGGCTACACCTTC.